This T cell receptor (beta chain) was retrieved from a study of blood T cell repertoires in COVID-19. Study information: The study drew acute and convalescent COVID-19 samples from the United States, Italy and Spain. PBMCs, B-cell-depleted T cells, or T cells provided the cDNA or gDNA that made up the material.

This CDR3 has 18 residues. V gave up 2 bases and J gave up 5 bases; unmatched junction bases: 14. Germline loops: CDR1 MGHRA, CDR2 YSYEKL. This clone was observed a handful of times. In the study's own analysis: Estimation of nucleated cell counts relied on the amplification of reference gene primers. Sequenced by immunoSEQ multiplex PCR; TCRdb stores in-frame clones only, minus some. Clonal size and the V and J genes are those of that table, whereas D and trimming came from the DNA. Of some 96,000 clones detected, roughly 79% appear once; the ten largest clones hold around 10%. This sequence joins TRBV4-1 and TRBJ1-5; 8 bases match TRBD1. Material: peripheral blood. The receptor was derived from a woman aged 70-85 years with acute or convalescent COVID-19. DNA for the CDR3: TGCGCCAGCAGCCAATGGACCTCAGGGGGCGGAAATTATCAGCCCCAGCATTTT. This gives the protein CASSQWTSGGGNYQPQHF.